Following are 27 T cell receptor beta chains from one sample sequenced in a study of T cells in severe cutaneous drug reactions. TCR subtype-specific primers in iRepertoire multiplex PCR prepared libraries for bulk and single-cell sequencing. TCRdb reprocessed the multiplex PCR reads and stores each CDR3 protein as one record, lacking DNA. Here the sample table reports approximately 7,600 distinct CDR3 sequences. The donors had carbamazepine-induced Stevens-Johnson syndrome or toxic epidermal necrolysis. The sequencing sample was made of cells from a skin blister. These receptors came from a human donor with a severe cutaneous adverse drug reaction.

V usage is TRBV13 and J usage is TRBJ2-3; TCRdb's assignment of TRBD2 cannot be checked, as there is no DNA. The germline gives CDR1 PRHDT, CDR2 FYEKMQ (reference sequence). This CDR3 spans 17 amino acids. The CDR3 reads CASSSSPLAAKPDTQYF.

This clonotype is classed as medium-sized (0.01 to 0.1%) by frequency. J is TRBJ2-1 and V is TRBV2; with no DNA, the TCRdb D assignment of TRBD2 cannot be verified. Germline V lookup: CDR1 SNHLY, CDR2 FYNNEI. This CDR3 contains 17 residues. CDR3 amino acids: CAREGLAARSSYNEQFF.

CDR3 in amino acids: CSVLSGGVEQFF. V and J are TRBV29-1 and TRBJ2-1; TCRdb's D call of TRBD2 is untestable without DNA. Germline V gives CDR1 SQVTM, CDR2 ANQGSEA. CDR3 size: 12 residues.

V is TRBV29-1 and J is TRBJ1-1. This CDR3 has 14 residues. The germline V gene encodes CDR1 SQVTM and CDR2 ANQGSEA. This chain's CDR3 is CSVEDSQRWAEAFF.

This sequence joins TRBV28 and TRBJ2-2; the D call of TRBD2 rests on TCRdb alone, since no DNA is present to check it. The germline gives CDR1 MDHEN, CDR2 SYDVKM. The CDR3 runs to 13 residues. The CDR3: CASMTSGAGELFF.

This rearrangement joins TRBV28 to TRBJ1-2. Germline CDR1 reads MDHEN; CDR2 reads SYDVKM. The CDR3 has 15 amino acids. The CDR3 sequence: CASSLVANPQYGYTF.

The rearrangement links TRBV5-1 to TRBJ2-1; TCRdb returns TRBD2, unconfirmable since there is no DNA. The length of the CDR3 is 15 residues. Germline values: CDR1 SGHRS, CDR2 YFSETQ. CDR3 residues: CASSALAGGPGGQFF.

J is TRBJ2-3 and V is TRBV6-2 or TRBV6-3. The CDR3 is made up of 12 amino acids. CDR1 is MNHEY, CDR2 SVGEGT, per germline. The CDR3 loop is CASSYGPDTQYF.

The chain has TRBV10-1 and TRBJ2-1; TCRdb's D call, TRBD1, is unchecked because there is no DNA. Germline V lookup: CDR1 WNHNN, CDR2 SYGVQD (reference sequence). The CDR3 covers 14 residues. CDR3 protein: CASSYDRGYNEQFF.

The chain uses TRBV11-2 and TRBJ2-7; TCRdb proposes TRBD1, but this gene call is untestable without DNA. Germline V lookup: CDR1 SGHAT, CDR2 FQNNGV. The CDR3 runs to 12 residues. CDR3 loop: CASSSGFHEQYF.

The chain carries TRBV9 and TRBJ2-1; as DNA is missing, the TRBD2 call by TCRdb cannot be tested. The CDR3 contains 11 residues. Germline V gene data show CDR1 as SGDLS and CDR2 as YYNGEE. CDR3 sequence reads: CASRGSNEQFF.

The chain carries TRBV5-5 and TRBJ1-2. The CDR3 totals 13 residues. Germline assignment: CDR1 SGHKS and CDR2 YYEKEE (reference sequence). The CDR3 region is CASSQMGNYGYTF.

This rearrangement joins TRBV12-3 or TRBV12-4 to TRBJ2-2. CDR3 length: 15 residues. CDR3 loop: CASSLAGVGTGELFF.

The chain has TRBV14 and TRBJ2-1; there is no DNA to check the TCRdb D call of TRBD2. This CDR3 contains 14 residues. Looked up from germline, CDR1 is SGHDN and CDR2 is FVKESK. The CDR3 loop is CASSQTLGLDEQFF.

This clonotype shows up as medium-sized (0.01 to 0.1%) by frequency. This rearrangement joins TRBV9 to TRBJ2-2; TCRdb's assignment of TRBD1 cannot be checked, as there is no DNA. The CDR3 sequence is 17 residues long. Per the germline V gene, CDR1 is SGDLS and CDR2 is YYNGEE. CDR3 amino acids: CASSVDLGQGPTGELFF. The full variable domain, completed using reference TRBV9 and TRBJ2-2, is DSGVTQTPKHLITATGQRVTLRCSPRSGDLSVYWYQQSLDQGLQFLIQYYNGEERAKGNILERFSAQQFPDLHSELNLSSLELGDSALYFCASSVDLGQGPTGELFFGEGSRLTVL.

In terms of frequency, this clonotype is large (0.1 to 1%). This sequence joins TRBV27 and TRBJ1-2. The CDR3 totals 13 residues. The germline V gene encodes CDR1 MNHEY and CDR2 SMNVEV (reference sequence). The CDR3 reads CASSGLGLYGYTF.

This CDR3 is CASNPFIGLGTNEQFF. The chain links TRBV27 to TRBJ2-1. This CDR3 contains 16 residues. Germline V gene sequence: CDR1 MNHEY, CDR2 SMNVEV (reference sequence).

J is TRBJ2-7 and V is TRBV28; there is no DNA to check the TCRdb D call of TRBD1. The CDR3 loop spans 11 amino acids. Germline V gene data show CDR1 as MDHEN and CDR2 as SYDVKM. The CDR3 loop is CASLSGNEQYF.

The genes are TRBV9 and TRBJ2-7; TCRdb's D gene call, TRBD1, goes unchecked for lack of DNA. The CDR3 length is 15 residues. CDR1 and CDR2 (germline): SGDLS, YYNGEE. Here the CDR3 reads CASSPETARYYEQYF.

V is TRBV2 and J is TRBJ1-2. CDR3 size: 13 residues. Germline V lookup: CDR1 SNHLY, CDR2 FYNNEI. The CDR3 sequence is CASSERANYGYTF. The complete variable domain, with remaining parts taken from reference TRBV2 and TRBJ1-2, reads EPEVTQTPSHQVTQMGQEVILRCVPISNHLYFYWYRQILGQKVEFLVSFYNNEISEKSEIFDDQFSVERPDGSNFTLKIRSTKLEDSAMYFCASSERANYGYTFGSGTRLTVV.

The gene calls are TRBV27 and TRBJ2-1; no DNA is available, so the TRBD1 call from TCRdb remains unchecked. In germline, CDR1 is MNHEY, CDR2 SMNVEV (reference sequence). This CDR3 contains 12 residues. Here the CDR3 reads CASSGPGGVQFF.

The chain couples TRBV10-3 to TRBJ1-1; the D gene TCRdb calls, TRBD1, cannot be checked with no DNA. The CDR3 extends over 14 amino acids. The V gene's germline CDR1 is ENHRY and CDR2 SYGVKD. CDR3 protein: CAIANPGGSTEAFF.

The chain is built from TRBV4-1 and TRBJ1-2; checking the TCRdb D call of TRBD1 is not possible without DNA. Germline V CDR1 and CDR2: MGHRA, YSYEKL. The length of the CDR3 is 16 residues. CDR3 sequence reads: CASSQAGAVAHYGYTF.

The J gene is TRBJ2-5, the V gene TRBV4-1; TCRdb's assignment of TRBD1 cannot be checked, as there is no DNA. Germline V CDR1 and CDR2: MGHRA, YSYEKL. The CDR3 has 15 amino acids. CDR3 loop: CASSRGQGQKETQYF.

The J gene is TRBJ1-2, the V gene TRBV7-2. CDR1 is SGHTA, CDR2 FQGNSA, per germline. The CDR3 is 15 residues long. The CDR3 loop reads CASSFTPSGLDGYTF. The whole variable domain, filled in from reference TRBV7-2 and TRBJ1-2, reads GAGVSQSPSNKVTEKGKDVELRCDPISGHTALYWYRQSLGQGLEFLIYFQGNSAPDKSGLPSDRFSAERTGGSVSTLTIQRTQQEDSAVYLCASSFTPSGLDGYTFGSGTRLTVV.

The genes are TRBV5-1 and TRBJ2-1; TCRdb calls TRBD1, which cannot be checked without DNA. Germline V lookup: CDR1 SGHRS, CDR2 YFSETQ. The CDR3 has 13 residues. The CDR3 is CASSLWTANEQFF.

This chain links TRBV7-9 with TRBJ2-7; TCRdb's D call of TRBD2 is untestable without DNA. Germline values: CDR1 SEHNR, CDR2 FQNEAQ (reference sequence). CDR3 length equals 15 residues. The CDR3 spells CASSEPSGSSYEQYF.